A selection of T cell receptor beta chains follows, all from one sample in a study of cytomegalovirus exposure and HLA in healthy donors. The data were produced by immunoSEQ multiplex PCR, yet TCRdb's version contains in-frame clones alone and is incomplete. The sample holds roughly 100,000 clones, approximately 64% seen once. The sample was PBMCs. The receptor source for this set is a woman aged 45 to 65 in good health and CMV-seronegative. Each CDR3 is given with its conserved first and last residue. A D gene is named only where the DNA matches it firmly. Clone size, where shown, is once, few, many, or a class for clones that have expanded.

CDR3	DNA	size	D	V	J
CASSAPTGGGEKLFF	TGTGCCAGCAGTGCTCCGACAGGGGGGGGTGAAAAACTGTTTTTT	-	TRBD1	TRBV25-1	TRBJ1-4
CASSDHRYNEQFF	TGTGCCAGCAGCGACCACAGGTACAATGAGCAGTTCTTC	-	-	TRBV21-1	TRBJ2-1
CATTQGGYQPQHF	TGTGCCACCACCCAGGGGGGATACCAGCCCCAGCATTTT	-	TRBD1	TRBV2	TRBJ1-5
CASSQATGELFF	TGTGCCAGCAGCCAAGCGACCGGGGAGCTGTTTTTT	few	-	TRBV7-3	TRBJ2-2
CASSLQGSLNTEAFF	TGTGCCAGCAGCTTGCAGGGTTCCTTGAACACTGAAGCTTTCTTT	-	-	TRBV5-4	TRBJ1-1
CASSHLRGFNRNTIYF	TGTGCCAGCAGCCATTTAAGGGGGTTTAATAGAAACACCATATATTTT	few	-	TRBV11-2	TRBJ1-3
CASSPGQHSGNTIYF	TGTGCCAGCAGCCCGGGACAGCACTCTGGAAACACCATATATTTT	-	TRBD1	TRBV6-5	TRBJ1-3
CASSFSPRAGGEQYF	TGTGCCAGCAGTTTCTCCCCCCGGGCGGGGGGAGAGCAGTACTTC	-	TRBD2	TRBV28	TRBJ2-7
CASSSRQLAAGNTIYF	TGTGCCAGCAGCTCGAGACAGCTGGCGGCGGGAAACACCATATATTTT	-	-	TRBV12-1	TRBJ1-3
CASSRGEGIMNTEAFF	TGTGCCAGCAGCAGAGGTGAGGGTATCATGAACACTGAAGCTTTCTTT	-	-	TRBV7-9	TRBJ1-1
CASSLAEAKNIQYF	TGTGCCAGCAGCTTAGCGGAGGCCAAAAACATTCAGTACTTC	-	-	TRBV11-3	TRBJ2-4
CASSQVFLQNEKLFF	TGCGCCAGCAGCCAGGTTTTTCTTCAGAATGAAAAACTGTTTTTT	-	-	TRBV4-3	TRBJ1-4
CASSYRGLPSGANVLTF	TGTGCCAGCAGCTACAGGGGGCTCCCCTCTGGGGCCAACGTCCTGACTTTC	-	-	TRBV21-1	TRBJ2-6
CSADRGSEAFF	TGCAGCGCAGACAGGGGGTCTGAAGCTTTCTTT	-	TRBD1	TRBV29-1	TRBJ1-1
CAISGRGLAGAYEQYF	TGTGCCATCAGTGGTAGGGGACTAGCGGGAGCCTACGAGCAGTACTTC	few	TRBD2	TRBV10-3	TRBJ2-7
CASSFPGQGVYEQYF	TGCGCCAGCAGCTTCCCGGGACAGGGTGTCTACGAGCAGTACTTC	few	TRBD1	TRBV5-1	TRBJ2-7
CASSSRAMGATDTQYF	TGTGCCAGCTCCTCTCGAGCGATGGGGGCCACAGATACGCAGTATTTT	few	-	TRBV18	TRBJ2-3
CASSPHRDTIYF	TGTGCCAGCAGCCCCCACCGGGACACCATATATTTT	-	-	TRBV7-9	TRBJ1-3
CATSRGGGPYEQYF	TGTGCCACCAGCAGAGGTGGGGGCCCCTACGAGCAGTACTTC	-	-	TRBV15	TRBJ2-7
CASSSLREGETQYF	TGCGCCAGCAGCTCCTTAAGGGAGGGAGAGACCCAGTACTTC	-	TRBD2	TRBV5-1	TRBJ2-5
CASNRGGGIGEKLFF	TGTGCCAGCAACCGAGGGGGCGGGATTGGTGAAAAACTGTTTTTT	-	TRBD1	TRBV27	TRBJ1-4
CASSLRASGGTYF	TGTGCCAGCAGTTTACGGGCCAGCGGGGGTACATATTTT	-	TRBD2	TRBV27	TRBJ2-3
CASSPGTSGSSEQYF	TGTGCCAGCAGCCCTGGGACTAGCGGGAGCAGCGAGCAGTACTTC	-	TRBD2	TRBV7-2	TRBJ2-7
CASNVRSGGPRETQYF	TGTGCCAGCAACGTTAGGAGCGGGGGTCCACGAGAGACCCAGTACTTC	-	TRBD2	TRBV5-4	TRBJ2-5
CASIGASGAYEQFF	TGTGCCAGCATTGGGGCTAGCGGGGCCTATGAGCAGTTCTTC	-	TRBD2	TRBV28	TRBJ2-1
CASSQPSPTGTSYNSPLHF	TGCGCCAGCAGCCAACCATCGCCTACAGGAACCTCCTATAATTCACCCCTCCACTTT	once	-	TRBV4-1	TRBJ1-6
CASSYGTGSYNSPLHF	TGTGCCAGCAGCTACGGGACAGGCTCCTATAATTCACCCCTCCACTTT	few	TRBD1	TRBV14	TRBJ1-6
CASSEDLGGRPKKKETQYF	TGTGCCAGCAGTGAAGATCTAGGGGGTAGGCCTAAGAAGAAAGAGACCCAGTACTTC	few	-	TRBV2	TRBJ2-5
CASRTGTGGSGEQYF	TGTGCCAGCAGAACCGGGACAGGGGGCTCGGGCGAGCAGTACTTC	-	TRBD1	TRBV7-9	TRBJ2-7
CASSLVEAYGYTF	TGTGCCAGCAGCTTAGTAGAGGCCTATGGCTACACCTTC	-	-	TRBV7-9	TRBJ1-2
CAIRTTTDTQYF	TGTGCCATCAGGACAACCACAGATACGCAGTATTTT	-	-	TRBV10-3	TRBJ2-3
CASSQRVFTGINEKLFF	TGTGCCAGCAGCCAAAGGGTCTTCACAGGGATCAATGAAAAACTGTTTTTT	few	-	TRBV14	TRBJ1-4
CASSLALETLAGVYNEQFF	TGTGCCAGCAGCTTAGCGTTAGAGACACTAGCGGGAGTCTACAATGAGCAGTTCTTC	-	TRBD2	TRBV7-2	TRBJ2-1
CASSAQGSNTGELFF	TGTGCCAGTAGTGCCCAGGGTTCGAACACCGGGGAGCTGTTTTTT	-	-	TRBV19	TRBJ2-2
CASSFTQGVGAEQFF	TGTGCCAGCAGCTTCACCCAGGGGGTAGGCGCCGAGCAGTTCTTC	-	TRBD1	TRBV7-7	TRBJ2-1
CASSPRSRDRGTPLHF	TGTGCCAGCAGCCCTAGAAGCCGGGACAGGGGTACACCCCTCCACTTT	-	TRBD1	TRBV7-2	TRBJ1-6
CASSPGLAQGYEQYF	TGTGCCAGTAGTCCGGGACTAGCCCAAGGCTACGAGCAGTACTTC	-	TRBD2	TRBV19	TRBJ2-7
CASSSLAGYPYNEQFF	TGTGCCAGCAGCTCCCTAGCGGGATACCCCTACAATGAGCAGTTCTTC	-	TRBD2	TRBV11-2	TRBJ2-1
CASRYYRGLEELFF	TGTGCCAGCAGATACTACAGGGGGCTAGAGGAGCTGTTTTTT	-	TRBD1	TRBV6-1	TRBJ2-2
CASSLGAGGPQETQYF	TGTGCCAGCAGCTTAGGAGCGGGAGGACCACAAGAGACCCAGTACTTC	once	TRBD2	TRBV7-2	TRBJ2-5